This T cell receptor beta chain was profiled in a study of early T cells in non-severe SARS-CoV-2 infection. Study-level information: Chains stayed unpaired after sequencing of bulk RNA from unsorted whole blood.

From the 5' RACE reads, TCRdb called clonotypes with MiXCR, one entry per CDR3 protein. Here the sample spans about 76,000 distinct CDR3 sequences, about 11% being singletons. Germline V CDR1 and CDR2: MGHDK, SYGVNS. The CDR3 extends over 16 amino acids. V was clipped by 4 bases and J by 0 bases, with 10 bases between them. This clonotype was seen a few times. The chain uses TRBV25-1 and TRBJ1-6; D not certain. The receptor comes from an adult who was a healthcare worker with PCR-confirmed SARS-CoV-2 infection or an uninfected control (not recorded which). Sequenced input: whole blood. This CDR3 is CASSVGGSSYNSPLHF. The CDR3 DNA reads as TGTGCCAGCAGTGTGGGTGGGAGCTCCTATAATTCACCCCTCCACTTT.